This entry concerns a single TCR beta chain. It was with 60 Vbeta and 13 Jbeta primers that the PCR ran. Assay used: immunoSEQ multiplex PCR; TCRdb lists only in-frame clones, some missing. The sample lists roughly 150,000 clones; 65% to 90% were seen once. The CDR3 is made up of 15 amino acids. CDR1 and CDR2 from the germline V gene are SGHRS and YFSETQ. The trim removed 4 bases at V and 5 bases at J, leaving 6 bases unmatched. This entry is derived from a study of cytomegalovirus exposure and HLA in healthy donors. The source of this sequence is a woman aged 45 to 65 in good health and CMV-seropositive. The specimen was PBMCs. The chain carries TRBV5-1 and TRBJ2-1; TRBD2 matches at 10 bases. The CDR3 region is CASSNSGGAHNEQFF. The CDR3, as DNA: TGCGCCAGCAGCAACAGCGGGGGGGCCCACAATGAGCAGTTCTTC.